This T cell receptor (beta chain) was captured by sequencing in a study of T cell repertoires in cytomegalovirus infection (dated by TCRdb to between 2019 and 2020). For the study in its entirety: Peptide stimulations targeted recently identified HLA-C-restricted CMV epitopes, whose presentation resists viral immunomodulation, together with well-studied HLA-B-restricted epitopes. The HLA type of each donor mattered for the analysis, because public TCR beta signatures pointed to carriage of CMV infection along with the matching HLA type.

This clonotype was detected a few times. There is no known antigen for this receptor. Qualities for individual bases were not recorded, and no much larger clone is one base off. The treatment or condition label, as the study defines it: in vitro stimulation with specific CMV peptide epitopes to enrich CMV-specific T cells. Study-wide findings and limitations: In the ex vivo response, HLA-C-restricted CMV-specific TCR beta clonotypes were dominant, and in two of eight donors the single most frequent clonotype came from this HLA-C-restricted group. Cumulative frequency of public TCR beta family members discriminated carriers of CMV infection plus the relevant HLA type in this cohort and an independent roughly 350-donor cohort.

From the cysteine up to the phenylalanine, the CDR3 has a length of 18 residues. The kept DNA is CDR3 alone, 54 bases in frame from the first base. V loses 0 bases of germline sequence and J loses 3 bases, and the interval between the two ends is 20 bases. CDR1 and CDR2 are drawn from the germline V gene: MNHEY, SVGAGI. Sequencing took place on an Illumina HiSeq 1500. Starting from the raw public reads, TCRdb applied fastp trimming at Q25, assembled clones with MiXCR and retained in-frame beta chains. Merged by CDR3 protein, the rows form single entries marked with the most common genes and DNA. This sample is represented by 650,000 to 850,000 distinct CDR3 sequences; 25% to 30% of them were singletons. The ten largest clonotypes hold roughly 13% of the sample.

The TCR comes from a human donor in good health (CMV status not recorded). Some clones in this sample may be carry-over from other donors' samples. Rearrangement joined TRBV6-5 to TRBJ1-2, with a weak D call of TRBD1 (5 bases match). This specimen was cultured CD8+ T cells from PBMCs, taken from culture after CMV antigen stimulation. Here is the DNA: TGTGCCAGCAGTTACTCCGACCATACACGGCGGACACACTATGGCTACACCTTC. It translates as CASSYSDHTRRTHYGYTF.